These 18 T cell receptor beta chains came from one sample sequenced in a study of cytomegalovirus exposure and HLA in healthy donors. In the PCR, 60 Vbeta and 13 Jbeta primers were used. Generated by immunoSEQ multiplex PCR, the TCRdb table keeps only in-frame clones and is missing some. Of around 120,000 clones detected, approximately 80% appear once; the ten largest clones hold over 0.2%. The sample comprised PBMCs. The source is a man aged 50 or older in good health and CMV-seronegative.

The V and J genes are TRBV7-9 and TRBJ1-3, with 8 bases lining up with TRBD1. The junction had 3 bases not matched to a gene; V was cut back by 2 bases and J by 0 bases. The CDR3 is 16 amino acids. The germline V gene has CDR1 SEHNR and CDR2 FQNEAQ (reference sequence). In DNA, the CDR3 is TGTGCCAGCAGCTTATATACAGGGGGCTCTGGAAACACCATATATTTT. The encoded protein is CASSLYTGGSGNTIYF.

This rearrangement joins TRBV27 to TRBJ2-2; weak D call: TRBD2 (6 bases). There are 17 residues in the CDR3. Germline CDR1 reads MNHEY; CDR2 reads SMNVEV (reference sequence). Trimming pared 3 bases from V and 2 bases from J, leaving 16 bases between. CDR3 nucleotides: TGTGCCAGCAGTTTTTTCGTTGGCGGGAAAAACACCGGGGAGCTGTTTTTT. It is translated as CASSFFVGGKNTGELFF.

This clone has more than one count but fewer than ten. This sequence joins TRBV6-6 and TRBJ2-7; D possibly corresponds to TRBD1 (6 bases). Trimming cost V 4 bases and J 0 bases, with 16 bases left between them. Germline-derived CDR1 and CDR2 are MNHNY and SVGAGI (reference sequence). The CDR3 contains 16 residues. The CDR3 sequence is CASSSRTGLGSYEQYF. The CDR3 DNA reads TGTGCCAGCAGTTCCCGCACAGGGCTTGGCTCCTACGAGCAGTACTTC.

The V gene is TRBV15, the J gene TRBJ2-7, with TRBD2 matching 7 bases. This CDR3 is built from 15 residues. Germline values: CDR1 LNHNV, CDR2 YYDKDF (reference sequence). The V and J ends lost 0 bases and 2 bases, in that order; junction bases with no gene match: 4. The CDR3: CATSRDLAGAYEQYF. CDR3 sequence (DNA): TGTGCCACCAGCAGAGATCTTGCGGGGGCCTACGAGCAGTACTTC. The full variable domain, completed using reference TRBV15 and TRBJ2-7, is DAMVIQNPRYQVTQFGKPVTLSCSQTLNHNVMYWYQQKSSQAPKLLFHYYDKDFNNEADTPDNFQSRRPNTSFCFLDIRSPGLGDTAMYLCATSRDLAGAYEQYFGPGTRLTVT.

The rearrangement links TRBV7-9 to TRBJ2-3; possibly TRBD2 for D (5 bases). Trimming left V 4 bases short and J 0 bases short, with 8 bases between. The CDR3 loop spans 14 amino acids. CDR1 is SEHNR, CDR2 FQNEAQ, per germline (reference sequence). DNA for the CDR3: TGTGCCAGCAGCTACTGGACTAGCACAGATACGCAGTATTTT. Protein: CASSYWTSTDTQYF.

The CDR3 reads CASIPTGNTEAFF. The CDR3 DNA sequence: TGTGCCAGCATCCCGACAGGCAACACTGAAGCTTTCTTT. This chain uses TRBV6-6 with TRBJ1-1, with D possibly TRBD1 on 6 matching bases. The CDR3 is 13 residues long. The germline V gene has CDR1 MNHNY and CDR2 SVGAGI (reference sequence). V was shortened by 7 bases and J by 2 bases, with 11 bases between the two germline ends.

The chain joins TRBV19 to TRBJ1-2; 8 positions agree with TRBD1. This CDR3 is built from 12 residues. V shed 6 bases, J shed 7 bases, and the junction held 4 bases outside the gene matches. Germline-derived CDR1 and CDR2 are LNHDA and SQIVND (reference sequence). Here the CDR3 DNA reads TGTGCCAGTAGATCCGGGACAGGTGGCTACACCTTC. As protein: CASRSGTGGYTF.

V usage is TRBV9 and J usage is TRBJ2-5; 7 bases align to TRBD1. In germline, CDR1 is SGDLS, CDR2 YYNGEE. The ends lost 3 bases at V and 0 bases at J; junction bases unmatched: 8. The CDR3 has 16 amino acids. The DNA for the CDR3 is TGTGCCAGCAGCGCCTTCGGACAGGTGGACCAAGAGACCCAGTACTTC. It yields the protein CASSAFGQVDQETQYF.

This sequence joins TRBV7-9 and TRBJ1-1, with a weak D call TRBD1 (5 bases). This CDR3 contains 11 residues. V was cut by 4 bases and J by 10 bases, with 10 bases left in between. Germline CDR1 and CDR2: SEHNR and FQNEAQ (reference sequence). The CDR3 region is CASSSQGRAFF. CDR3 sequence (DNA): TGTGCCAGCAGCTCCCAGGGTCGAGCTTTCTTT.

The gene calls are TRBV4-1 and TRBJ2-7; 10 nucleotides match TRBD2. Germline assignment: CDR1 MGHRA and CDR2 YSYEKL. With 2 bases clipped from V and 10 bases from J, the junction kept 8 bases outside the gene matches. The CDR3 is made up of 14 amino acids. Here the CDR3 reads CASSQLAGVGTQYF. CDR3 in DNA: TGCGCCAGCAGCCAACTAGCGGGGGTCGGGACACAGTACTTC.

V and J are TRBV7-2 and TRBJ2-7; perhaps TRBD2 as D (5 bases). CDR3 size: 13 residues. The V end lost 5 bases, the J end lost 5 bases, and 13 bases lay between the germline ends. The germline CDR1 and CDR2 sequences are SGHTA and FQGNSA. CDR3 in amino acids: CASSRKDGNEQYF. CDR3 coding DNA: TGTGCCAGCAGCCGTAAGGACGGGAACGAGCAGTACTTC.

The chain carries TRBV15 and TRBJ2-1; TRBD2 agrees at 9 bases. With V trimmed by 0 bases and J by 4 bases, 4 bases remained unmatched. Germline CDR1 and CDR2: LNHNV and YYDKDF (reference sequence). The CDR3 loop spans 16 amino acids. CDR3 nucleotides: TGTGCCACCAGCAGAGATAGCGGGAGAAATTACAATGAGCAGTTCTTC. It is translated as CATSRDSGRNYNEQFF.

This chain uses TRBV5-1 with TRBJ2-1; possibly TRBD2 for D (5 bases). CDR1 is SGHRS, CDR2 YFSETQ, per germline. The CDR3 is 12 residues long. Trimming stripped 0 bases from V and 9 bases from J, with 7 bases between. CDR3 residues: CASSLAEGEQFF. The CDR3 bases are TGCGCCAGCAGCTTGGCCGAGGGTGAGCAGTTCTTC.

The table lists this clone with a few counts. The chain employs TRBV29-1 and TRBJ2-7; TRBD1 matches 8 bases. Looked up from germline, CDR1 is SQVTM and CDR2 is ANQGSEA. CDR3 size: 15 residues. The junction had 8 bases not matched to a gene; V was cut back by 2 bases and J by 2 bases. The CDR3 sequence: CSVELVYRGAYEQYF. CDR3 nucleotides: TGCAGCGTTGAACTAGTGTACAGGGGGGCCTACGAGCAGTACTTC.

This chain connects TRBV28 to TRBJ2-2; TRBD2 might be the D (5 bases). Germline CDR1 is MDHEN and CDR2 is SYDVKM. The CDR3 is 15 amino acids. The V and J ends lost 5 bases and 3 bases respectively, with 13 bases between them. CDR3 protein: CASSPPGRHTGELFF. CDR3 in DNA: TGTGCCAGCAGTCCTCCGGGAAGACACACCGGGGAGCTGTTTTTT.

The genes are TRBV6-5 and TRBJ2-7; TRBD1 agrees at 7 bases. Germline V lookup: CDR1 MNHEY, CDR2 SVGAGI. The V and J ends lost 2 bases and 4 bases, in that order; junction bases with no gene match: 8. This CDR3 region has 15 residues. The DNA of the CDR3 is TGTGCCAGCAGTTACAGCCGGGGACAGAAGTACGAGCAGTACTTC. Amino acid sequence: CASSYSRGQKYEQYF.

The gene calls are TRBV28 and TRBJ1-6; D gene unclear. The CDR3 has 11 residues. The germline V and J ends were trimmed by 6 bases and 9 bases, with 6 bases remaining between them. The germline V gene encodes CDR1 MDHEN and CDR2 SYDVKM. The CDR3 sequence: CASSPGSPLHF. DNA for the CDR3: TGTGCCAGCAGCCCAGGTTCACCCCTCCACTTT.

This chain connects TRBV9 to TRBJ1-2, with unresolved D. Germline V CDR1 and CDR2: SGDLS, YYNGEE. CDR3 size: 15 residues. The V gene lost 3 bases and the J gene lost 9 bases, with 21 bases spanning the gap. The CDR3 region is CASSGGGLVSSRYTF. The CDR3 DNA reads as TGTGCCAGCAGCGGGGGAGGGCTTGTGTCATCTCGCTACACCTTC.